The 11 T cell receptor beta chains below come from one sample, sequenced in a study of blood T cells in healthy people across ages. A second roughly 7 to 11 cycle PCR used barcoded and J-beta primers. TCRdb re-called the 5' RACE reads through MiXCR, storing one row per CDR3 protein. Of 1,300,000 or so distinct CDR3 sequences in the sample, around 55% were seen once. Material: blood. Receptor source: a man aged 18 to 35 in good health.

As to this clonotype: The junction and the germline gene differ at one end; a read error may be behind it. The rearrangement links TRBV12-3 or TRBV12-4 to TRBJ2-1; no definite D call. The CDR3 is 13 amino acids. The CDR3 loop is CASSLGRGNKQFF. CDR3 bases: TGTGCCAGCAGTTTAGGGCGCGGCAATAAGCAGTTCTTC.

In regard to this clonotype: A read error may produce the germline difference seen at one junction end. The rearrangement links TRBV6-6 to TRBJ2-3; 7 nucleotides line up with TRBD2. Germline loops: CDR1 MNHNY, CDR2 SVGAGI (reference sequence). CDR3 size: 17 residues. The CDR3 protein is CASSPLASGLRTATQYF. The CDR3 region has the DNA TGTGCCAGCAGCCCACTGGCTAGCGGACTCCGCACAGCTACGCAGTATTTT.

The J gene is TRBJ2-7, the V gene TRBV12-3 or TRBV12-4; D gene unclear. V was shortened by 6 bases and J by 7 bases, with 13 bases between the two germline ends. CDR3 size: 12 residues. CDR3 amino acids: CASSPVPSEQYF. The CDR3 DNA reads as TGTGCCAGCAGCCCGGTGCCGAGTGAGCAGTACTTC.

This chain joins TRBV19 and TRBJ1-1, with a possible D match to TRBD1 (6 bases). Germline V gene data show CDR1 as LNHDA and CDR2 as SQIVND (reference sequence). The CDR3 runs 14 residues. V lost 3 bases, J lost 1 base, and 9 bases lay in between. CDR3 sequence (DNA): TGTGCCAGTAGTATGGGGGGCGGGAACACTGAAGCTTTCTTT. Its protein product is CASSMGGGNTEAFF.

This clonotype has only a few counts. The chain combines TRBV4-2 with TRBJ2-2, with no clear D. Germline-derived CDR1 and CDR2 are LGHNA and YNFKEQ. This CDR3 has 14 residues. Trimming pared 0 bases from V and 5 bases from J, leaving 7 bases between. The CDR3 region has the DNA TGTGCCAGCAGCCAAGAATGGCAAACCGGGGAGCTGTTTTTT. It encodes CASSQEWQTGELFF.

This sequence joins TRBV3-1 and TRBJ1-6; TRBD1 aligns across 10 bases. CDR3 length: 16 amino acids. The V segment lost 4 bases and the J segment 7 bases; nucleotides outside the gene matches: 7. Germline loops: CDR1 LGHDT, CDR2 YNNKEL (reference sequence). In nucleotides, the CDR3 is TGTGCCAGCAGCCCCTCGGGACAGGGGAGGAATTCACCCCTCCACTTT. This encodes CASSPSGQGRNSPLHF.

This chain uses TRBV2 with TRBJ2-4; 8 positions match TRBD1. The J call may be wrong; the DNA end is better matched by TRBJ2-7. The length of the CDR3 is 15 residues. The germline CDR1 and CDR2 sequences are SNHLY and FYNNEI. CDR3 sequence reads: CASSYTGGQRSEQYF. The CDR3 DNA reads TGTGCCAGCAGTTATACAGGGGGTCAACGTTCCGAGCAGTACTTC.

This chain's CDR3 is CASSLGEGSSYNEQFF. CDR3 sequence (DNA): TGCGCCAGCAGCTTGGGGGAGGGGAGCTCCTACAATGAGCAGTTCTTC. This sequence joins TRBV5-1 and TRBJ2-1; 7 bases are shared with TRBD2. V lost 0 bases and J lost 0; bases outside the gene matches: 3. The CDR3 has 16 amino acids. The V gene's germline CDR1 is SGHRS and CDR2 YFSETQ. The full variable domain, in which reference TRBV5-1 and TRBJ2-1 provide the parts outside the CDR3, is KAGVTQTPRYLIKTRGQQVTLSCSPISGHRSVSWYQQTPGQGLQFLFEYFSETQRNKGNFPGRFSGRQFSNSRSEMNVSTLELGDSALYLCASSLGEGSSYNEQFFGPGTRLTVL.

This chain connects TRBV14 to TRBJ1-1, with D possibly TRBD1 on 5 matching bases. CDR3 length: 12 amino acids. Germline CDR1 and CDR2: SGHDN and FVKESK. Trimming removed 1 base at V and 8 bases at J, with 8 bases between. In nucleotides, the CDR3 is TGTGCCAGCAGCCAAGGGGGGATAGAAGCTTTCTTT. Translating it yields CASSQGGIEAFF.

This clonotype was seen more than once but under ten times. The chain links TRBV10-3 to TRBJ1-6; D might be TRBD1 (5 bases). Germline CDR1 ENHRY, CDR2 SYGVKD. Trimming removed 6 bases from V and 7 bases from J, with 13 bases in between. The CDR3 is 14 amino acids. The CDR3 region has the DNA TGTGCCATCAGCGTCGACAGAAAAAATTCACCCCTCCACTTT. This encodes CAISVDRKNSPLHF.

The V call is TRBV15, the J call TRBJ2-1; TRBD1 matches 9 bases. J gave up 0 bases and V 0 bases, and 3 bases lay outside the gene matches. The germline gives CDR1 LNHNV, CDR2 YYDKDF (reference sequence). This CDR3 contains 17 residues. The CDR3 sequence: CATSREKTGGSYNEQFF. The DNA of the CDR3 is TGTGCCACCAGCAGAGAAAAGACAGGGGGCTCCTACAATGAGCAGTTCTTC.